The source of this T cell receptor (beta chain) is a study of blood T cell repertoires in COVID-19. V shed 0 bases, J shed 3 bases, and the junction held 7 bases outside the gene matches. CDR3 length: 17 amino acids. CDR1 SGHRS and CDR2 YFSETQ come from the germline V gene. Profiling relied on immunoSEQ multiplex PCR, and the TCRdb table lists in-frame clones only, not all of them. Of some 140,000 clones in the sample, roughly nine tenths are singletons; the top ten hold less than 0.6%. The material sequenced was peripheral blood. The chain couples TRBV5-1 to TRBJ1-4, with TRBD1 matching over 8 bases. This clonotype was sampled from a man in his fifties or sixties with acute or convalescent COVID-19. This CDR3 reads CASSLVGRQGPNEKLFF. The DNA for the CDR3 is TGCGCCAGCAGCTTGGTAGGCCGACAGGGGCCTAATGAAAAACTGTTTTTT.